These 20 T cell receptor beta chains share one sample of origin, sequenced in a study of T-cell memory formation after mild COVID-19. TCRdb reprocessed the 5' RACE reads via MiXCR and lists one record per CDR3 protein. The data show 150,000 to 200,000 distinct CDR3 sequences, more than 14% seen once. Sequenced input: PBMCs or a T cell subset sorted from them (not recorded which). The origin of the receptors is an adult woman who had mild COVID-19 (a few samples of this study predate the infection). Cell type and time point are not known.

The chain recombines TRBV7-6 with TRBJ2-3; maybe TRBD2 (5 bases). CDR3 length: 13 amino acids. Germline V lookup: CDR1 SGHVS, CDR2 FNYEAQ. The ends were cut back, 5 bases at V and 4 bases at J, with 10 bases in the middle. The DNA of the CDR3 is TGTGCCAGCAGCCCTGGACTCTCAGATACGCAGTATTTT. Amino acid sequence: CASSPGLSDTQYF.

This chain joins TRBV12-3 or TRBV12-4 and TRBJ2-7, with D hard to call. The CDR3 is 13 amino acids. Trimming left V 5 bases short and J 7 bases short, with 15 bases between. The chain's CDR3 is CASSPSTPGEQYF. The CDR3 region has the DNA TGTGCCAGCAGTCCCTCGACCCCCGGGGAGCAGTACTTC.

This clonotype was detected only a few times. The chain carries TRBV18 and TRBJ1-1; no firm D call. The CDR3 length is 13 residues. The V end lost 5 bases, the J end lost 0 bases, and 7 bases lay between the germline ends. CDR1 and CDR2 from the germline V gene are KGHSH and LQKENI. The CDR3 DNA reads TGTGCCAGCTCAGACGCTCTGAACACTGAAGCTTTCTTT. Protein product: CASSDALNTEAFF.

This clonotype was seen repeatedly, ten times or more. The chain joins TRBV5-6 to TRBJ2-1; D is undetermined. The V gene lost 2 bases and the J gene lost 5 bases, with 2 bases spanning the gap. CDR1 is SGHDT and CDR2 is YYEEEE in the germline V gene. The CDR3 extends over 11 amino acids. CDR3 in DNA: TGTGCCAGCAGCTTCGACAATGAGCAGTTCTTC. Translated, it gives CASSFDNEQFF.

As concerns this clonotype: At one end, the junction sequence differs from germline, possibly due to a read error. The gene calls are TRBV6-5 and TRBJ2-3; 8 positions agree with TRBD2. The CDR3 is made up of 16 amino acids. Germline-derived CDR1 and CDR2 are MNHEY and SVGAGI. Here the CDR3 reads CAISLHGGALPDTQYF. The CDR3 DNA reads TGTGCCATCAGTCTACACGGGGGGGCATTGCCAGATACGCAGTATTTT.

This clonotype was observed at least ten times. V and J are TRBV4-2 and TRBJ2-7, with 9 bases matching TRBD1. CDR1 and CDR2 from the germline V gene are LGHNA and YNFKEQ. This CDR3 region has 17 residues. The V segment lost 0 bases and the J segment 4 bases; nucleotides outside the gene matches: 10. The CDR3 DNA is TGTGCCAGCAGCCAAGAGGGATCCGGGACAGGGCTTTACGAGCAGTACTTC. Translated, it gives CASSQEGSGTGLYEQYF.

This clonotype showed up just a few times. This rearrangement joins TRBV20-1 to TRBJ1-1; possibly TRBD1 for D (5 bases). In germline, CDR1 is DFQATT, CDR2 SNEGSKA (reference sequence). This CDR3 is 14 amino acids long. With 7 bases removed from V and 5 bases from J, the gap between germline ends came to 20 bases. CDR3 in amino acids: CSVIRLAGGTEAFF. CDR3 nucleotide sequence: TGCAGTGTAATAAGATTGGCGGGGGGGACTGAAGCTTTCTTT.

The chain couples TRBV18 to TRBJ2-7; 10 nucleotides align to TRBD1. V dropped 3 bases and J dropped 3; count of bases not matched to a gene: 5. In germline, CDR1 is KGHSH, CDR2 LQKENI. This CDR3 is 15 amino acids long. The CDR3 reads CASSPGDRGLYEQYF. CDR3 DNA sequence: TGTGCCAGCTCACCGGGTGACAGGGGGCTCTACGAGCAGTACTTC.

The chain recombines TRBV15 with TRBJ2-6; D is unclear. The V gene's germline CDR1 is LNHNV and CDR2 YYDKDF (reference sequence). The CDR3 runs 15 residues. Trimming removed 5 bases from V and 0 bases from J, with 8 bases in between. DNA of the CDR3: TGTGCCACCAGCGACCTCCTCTCTGGGGCCAACGTCCTGACTTTC. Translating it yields CATSDLLSGANVLTF.

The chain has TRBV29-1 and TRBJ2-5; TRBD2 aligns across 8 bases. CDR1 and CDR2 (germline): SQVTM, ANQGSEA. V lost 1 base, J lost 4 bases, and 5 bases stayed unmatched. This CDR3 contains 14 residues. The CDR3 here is CSVEGGGILETQYF. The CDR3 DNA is TGCAGCGTTGAAGGCGGGGGGATTTTAGAGACCCAGTACTTC.

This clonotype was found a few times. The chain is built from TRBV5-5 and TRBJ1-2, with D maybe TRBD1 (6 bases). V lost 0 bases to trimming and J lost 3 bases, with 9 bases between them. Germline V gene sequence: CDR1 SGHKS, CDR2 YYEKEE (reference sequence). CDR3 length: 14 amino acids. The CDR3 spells CASSLGGADYGYTF. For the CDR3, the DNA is TGTGCCAGCAGCTTGGGGGGGGCGGACTATGGCTACACCTTC.

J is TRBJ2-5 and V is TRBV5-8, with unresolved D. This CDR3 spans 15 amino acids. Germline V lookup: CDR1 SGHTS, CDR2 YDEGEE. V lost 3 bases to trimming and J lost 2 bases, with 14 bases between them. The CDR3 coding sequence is TGTGCCAGCAGCTCCGGGCCCAGAGTACAAGAGACCCAGTACTTC. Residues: CASSSGPRVQETQYF.

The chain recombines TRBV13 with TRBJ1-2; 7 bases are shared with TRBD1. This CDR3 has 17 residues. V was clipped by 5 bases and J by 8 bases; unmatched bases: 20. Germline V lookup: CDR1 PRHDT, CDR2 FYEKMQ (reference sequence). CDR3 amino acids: CASSQTGTRDSRRGYTF. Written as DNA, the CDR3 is TGTGCCAGCAGCCAAACCGGGACCAGGGACAGCCGGCGGGGCTACACCTTC.

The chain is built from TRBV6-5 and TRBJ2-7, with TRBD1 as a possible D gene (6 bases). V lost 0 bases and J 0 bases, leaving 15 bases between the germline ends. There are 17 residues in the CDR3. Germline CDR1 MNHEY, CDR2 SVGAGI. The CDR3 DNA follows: TGTGCCAGCAGTTACTCGATTGGGGGCGCTTCCTCCTACGAGCAGTACTTC. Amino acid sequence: CASSYSIGGASSYEQYF.

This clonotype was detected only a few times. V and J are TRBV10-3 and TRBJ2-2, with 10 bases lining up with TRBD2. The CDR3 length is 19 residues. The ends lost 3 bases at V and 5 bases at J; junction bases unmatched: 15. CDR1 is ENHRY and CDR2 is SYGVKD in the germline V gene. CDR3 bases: TGTGCCATCAGTGAATTCTCAAGGCAGCGGGGGGGCCAGACCGGGGAGCTGTTTTTT. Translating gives CAISEFSRQRGGQTGELFF.

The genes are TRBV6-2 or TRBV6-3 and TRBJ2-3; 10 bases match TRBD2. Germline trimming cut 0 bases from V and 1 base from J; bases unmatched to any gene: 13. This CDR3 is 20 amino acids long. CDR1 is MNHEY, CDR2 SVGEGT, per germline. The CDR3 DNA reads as TGTGCCAGCAGTTACTCGTCCAGCGGGAGGGCTTCAACCCGCACAGATACGCAGTATTTT. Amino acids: CASSYSSSGRASTRTDTQYF.

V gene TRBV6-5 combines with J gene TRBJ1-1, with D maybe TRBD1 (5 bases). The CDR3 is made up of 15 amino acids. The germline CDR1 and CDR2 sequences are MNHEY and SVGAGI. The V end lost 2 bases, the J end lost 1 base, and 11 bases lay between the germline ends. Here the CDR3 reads CASSYPGTSNTEAFF. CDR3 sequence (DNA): TGTGCCAGCAGTTACCCCGGGACGTCGAACACTGAAGCTTTCTTT.

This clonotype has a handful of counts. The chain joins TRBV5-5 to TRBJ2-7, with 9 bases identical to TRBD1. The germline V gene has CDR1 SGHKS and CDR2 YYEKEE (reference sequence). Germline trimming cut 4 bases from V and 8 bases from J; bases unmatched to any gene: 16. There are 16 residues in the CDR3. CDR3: CASSPWVGQGISQQYF. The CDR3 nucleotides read TGTGCCAGCAGCCCTTGGGTGGGACAGGGTATCTCCCAGCAGTACTTC.

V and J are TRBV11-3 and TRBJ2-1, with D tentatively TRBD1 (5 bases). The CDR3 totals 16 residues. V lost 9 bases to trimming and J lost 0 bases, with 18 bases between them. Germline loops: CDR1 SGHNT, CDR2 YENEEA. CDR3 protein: CASIVGQEGSYNEQFF. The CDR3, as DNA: TGTGCCAGTATTGTGGGGCAGGAAGGCTCCTACAATGAGCAGTTCTTC.

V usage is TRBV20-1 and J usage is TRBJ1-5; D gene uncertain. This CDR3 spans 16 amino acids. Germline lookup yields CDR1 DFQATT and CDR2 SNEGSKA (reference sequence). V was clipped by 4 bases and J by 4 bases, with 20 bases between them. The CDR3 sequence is CSATPYPASGNQPQHF. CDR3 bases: TGCAGTGCTACCCCATACCCCGCGTCGGGGAATCAGCCCCAGCATTTT.